This T cell receptor beta chain was found in a study of identical twins. This clonotype has just a few counts. Germline V gene lookup returns CDR1 SGHRS and CDR2 YFSETQ. This CDR3 comprises 16 residues. After removal of 1 base from V and 3 bases from J, the junction contained 6 bases not matched to a gene. TCRdb redid the calling of the 5' RACE reads with MiXCR, one entry per CDR3 protein. The repertoire consists of approximately 500,000 distinct CDR3 sequences, with 24% occurring once and the leading ten covering 2.9%. The same data also contributed to another study, on T cells expressing NK-cell markers.

Sequences were obtained from CD4+ T cells sorted from blood. The receptor's source is a woman aged 18 to 35 in good health. This chain joins TRBV5-1 and TRBJ2-1; 8 positions agree with TRBD2. CDR3 sequence (DNA): TGCGCCAGCAGCTTGAACGGGGGGGAGAACTACAATGAGCAGTTCTTC. This gives the protein CASSLNGGENYNEQFF. The whole variable domain, remainder taken from reference TRBV5-1 and TRBJ2-1, is KAGVTQTPRYLIKTRGQQVTLSCSPISGHRSVSWYQQTPGQGLQFLFEYFSETQRNKGNFPGRFSGRQFSNSRSEMNVSTLELGDSALYLCASSLNGGENYNEQFFGPGTRLTVL.